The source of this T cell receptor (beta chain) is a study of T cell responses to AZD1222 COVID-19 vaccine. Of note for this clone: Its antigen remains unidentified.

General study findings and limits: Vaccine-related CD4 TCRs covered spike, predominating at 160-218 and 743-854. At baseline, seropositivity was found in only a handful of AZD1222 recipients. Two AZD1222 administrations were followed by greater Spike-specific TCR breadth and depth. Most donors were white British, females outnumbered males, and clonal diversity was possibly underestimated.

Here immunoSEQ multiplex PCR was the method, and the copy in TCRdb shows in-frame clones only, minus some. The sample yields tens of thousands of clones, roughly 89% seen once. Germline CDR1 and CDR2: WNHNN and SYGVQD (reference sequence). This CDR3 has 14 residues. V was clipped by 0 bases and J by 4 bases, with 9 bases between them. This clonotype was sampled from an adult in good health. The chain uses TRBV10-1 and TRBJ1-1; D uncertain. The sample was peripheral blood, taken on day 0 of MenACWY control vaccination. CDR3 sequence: CASSESTLSTEAFF. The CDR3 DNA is TGCGCCAGCAGTGAGTCGACTCTGAGCACTGAAGCTTTCTTT.